The table lists the clone carrying this T cell receptor beta chain with many counts. The sample is drawn from a study of patients and donors after allogeneic stem cell transplantation. TCRdb itself ran the RT-PCR reads through MiXCR, one entry per CDR3 protein. The repertoire consists of over 5,500 distinct CDR3 sequences, with roughly 13% occurring once and the leading ten covering approximately 55%. Trimming cost V 8 bases and J 3 bases, with 13 bases left between them. The germline V gene encodes CDR1 SEHNR and CDR2 FQNEAQ (reference sequence). The length of the CDR3 is 13 residues. The sequence derives from a human donor who was either an allogeneic HSCT recipient or a stem cell or donor lymphocyte infusion donor (not recorded which). It is not recorded whose cells these are; they may come from a transplant donor. The chain employs TRBV7-9 and TRBJ1-2; possible D gene TRBD1, 5 bases. The specimen was blood, either unsorted or a sorted T cell fraction (not recorded which). The CDR3: CASSIMTDYGYTF. In DNA, the CDR3 is TGTGCCAGCTCCATTATGACAGACTATGGCTACACCTTC. The full variable domain, with the rest looked up from reference TRBV7-9 and TRBJ1-2, is DTGVSQNPRHKITKRGQNVTFRCDPISEHNRLYWYRQTLGQGPEFLTYFQNEAQLEKSRLLSDRFSAERPKGSFSTLEIQRTEQGDSAMYLCASSIMTDYGYTFGSGTRLTVV.